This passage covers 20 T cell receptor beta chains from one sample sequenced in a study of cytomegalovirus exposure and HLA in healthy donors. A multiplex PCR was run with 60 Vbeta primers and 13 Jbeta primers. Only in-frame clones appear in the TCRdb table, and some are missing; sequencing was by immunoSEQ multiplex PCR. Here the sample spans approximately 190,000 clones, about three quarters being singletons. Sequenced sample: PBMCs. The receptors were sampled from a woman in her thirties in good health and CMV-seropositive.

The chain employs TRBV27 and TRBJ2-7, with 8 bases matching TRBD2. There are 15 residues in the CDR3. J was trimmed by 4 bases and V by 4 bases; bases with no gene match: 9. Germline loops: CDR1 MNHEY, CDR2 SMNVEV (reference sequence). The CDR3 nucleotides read TGTGCCAGCAGTTGGTTAGCGGGAAATACTTACGAGCAGTACTTC. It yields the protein CASSWLAGNTYEQYF.

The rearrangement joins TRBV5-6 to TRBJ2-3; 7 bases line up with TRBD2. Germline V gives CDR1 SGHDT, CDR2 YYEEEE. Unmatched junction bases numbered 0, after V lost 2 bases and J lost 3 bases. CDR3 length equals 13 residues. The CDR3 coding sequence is TGTGCCAGCAGCTTACTAGCGACAGATACGCAGTATTTT. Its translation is CASSLLATDTQYF.

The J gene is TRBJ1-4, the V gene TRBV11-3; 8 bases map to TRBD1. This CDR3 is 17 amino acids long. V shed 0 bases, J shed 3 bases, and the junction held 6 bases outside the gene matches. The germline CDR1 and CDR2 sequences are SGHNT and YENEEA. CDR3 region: CASSLDGTGPANEKLFF. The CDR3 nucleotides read TGTGCCAGCAGCTTAGATGGGACAGGCCCTGCTAATGAAAAACTGTTTTTT.

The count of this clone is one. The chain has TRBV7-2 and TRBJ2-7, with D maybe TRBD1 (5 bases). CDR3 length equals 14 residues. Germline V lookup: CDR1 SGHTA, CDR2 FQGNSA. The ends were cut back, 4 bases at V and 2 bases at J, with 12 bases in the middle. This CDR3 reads CASSSHQGPYEQYF. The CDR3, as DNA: TGTGCCAGCAGCTCCCATCAGGGTCCCTACGAGCAGTACTTC.

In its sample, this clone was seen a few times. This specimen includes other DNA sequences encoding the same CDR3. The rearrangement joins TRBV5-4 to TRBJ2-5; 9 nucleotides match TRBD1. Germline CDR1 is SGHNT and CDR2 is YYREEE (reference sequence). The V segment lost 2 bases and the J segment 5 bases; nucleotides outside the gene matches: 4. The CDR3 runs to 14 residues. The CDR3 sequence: CASSFNRGQETQYF. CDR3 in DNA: TGTGCCAGCAGCTTTAACAGGGGGCAGGAGACCCAGTACTTC.

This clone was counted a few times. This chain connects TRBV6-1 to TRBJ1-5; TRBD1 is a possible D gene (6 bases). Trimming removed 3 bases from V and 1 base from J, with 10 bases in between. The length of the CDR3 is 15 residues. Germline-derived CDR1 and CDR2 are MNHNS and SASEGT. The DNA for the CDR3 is TGTGCCAGCAGTGAGCGGGGGGCCAGCAATCAGCCCCAGCATTTT. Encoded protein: CASSERGASNQPQHF.

The CDR3, as DNA: TGTGCCTCAGGGGACAGGAACTATGGCTACACCTTC. Translation gives CASGDRNYGYTF. This chain joins TRBV28 and TRBJ1-2; 8 nucleotides match TRBD1. Germline CDR1 and CDR2: MDHEN and SYDVKM. This CDR3 is 12 amino acids long. Trimming removed 11 bases from V and 2 bases from J; junction bases left unmatched: 4.

This chain's CDR3 is CASSLIPPSQGTEAFF. In DNA form, the CDR3 reads TGTGCCAGCAGCTTAATCCCCCCATCTCAGGGGACTGAAGCTTTCTTT. V is TRBV7-8 and J is TRBJ1-1; possible D gene TRBD1, 6 bases. Trimming pared 2 bases from V and 5 bases from J, leaving 18 bases between. CDR3 length equals 16 residues. Germline-derived CDR1 and CDR2 are SGHVS and FQNEAQ.

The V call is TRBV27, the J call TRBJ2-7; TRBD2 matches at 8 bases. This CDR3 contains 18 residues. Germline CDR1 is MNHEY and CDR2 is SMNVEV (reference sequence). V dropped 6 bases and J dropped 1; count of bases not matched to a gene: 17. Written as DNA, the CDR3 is TGTGCCAGCAGCCCCCCGGGTAGCGGGATTAAAAATTCCTACGAGCAGTACTTC. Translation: CASSPPGSGIKNSYEQYF.

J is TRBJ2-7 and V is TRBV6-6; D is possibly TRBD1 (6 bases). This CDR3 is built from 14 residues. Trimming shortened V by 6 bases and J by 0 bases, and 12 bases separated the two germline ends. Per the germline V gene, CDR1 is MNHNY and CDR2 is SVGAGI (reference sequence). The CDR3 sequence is CASSEPGVSYEQYF. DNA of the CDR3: TGTGCCAGCAGCGAACCAGGGGTCTCCTACGAGCAGTACTTC.

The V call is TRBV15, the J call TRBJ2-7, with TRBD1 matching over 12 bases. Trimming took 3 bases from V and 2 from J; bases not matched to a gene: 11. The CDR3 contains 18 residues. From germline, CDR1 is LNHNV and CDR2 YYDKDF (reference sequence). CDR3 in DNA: TGTGCCACCAGCAGTGGGGGACAGGGGGCACTCTCAACCTACGAGCAGTACTTC. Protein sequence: CATSSGGQGALSTYEQYF.

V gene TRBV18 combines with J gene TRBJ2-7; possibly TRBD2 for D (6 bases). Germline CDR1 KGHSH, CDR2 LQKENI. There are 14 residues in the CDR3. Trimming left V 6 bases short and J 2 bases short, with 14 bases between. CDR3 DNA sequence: TGTGCCAGCTCTCCCGGGACTGCCGCCTACGAGCAGTACTTC. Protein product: CASSPGTAAYEQYF.

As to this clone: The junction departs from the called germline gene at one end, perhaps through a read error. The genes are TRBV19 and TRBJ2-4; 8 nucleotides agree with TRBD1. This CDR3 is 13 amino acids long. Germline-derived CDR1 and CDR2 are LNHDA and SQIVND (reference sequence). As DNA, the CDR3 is TGTGCCAGTAGTTCCCGGGACAGGCGGGTGTTGGACTTC. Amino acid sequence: CASSSRDRRVLDF.

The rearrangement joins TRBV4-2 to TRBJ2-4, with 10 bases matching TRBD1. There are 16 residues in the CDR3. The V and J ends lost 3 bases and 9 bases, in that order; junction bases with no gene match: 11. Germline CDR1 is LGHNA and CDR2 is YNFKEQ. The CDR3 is CASSHQAGTGEAIQYF. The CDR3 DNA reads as TGTGCCAGCAGCCACCAAGCGGGGACAGGGGAAGCCATTCAGTACTTC.

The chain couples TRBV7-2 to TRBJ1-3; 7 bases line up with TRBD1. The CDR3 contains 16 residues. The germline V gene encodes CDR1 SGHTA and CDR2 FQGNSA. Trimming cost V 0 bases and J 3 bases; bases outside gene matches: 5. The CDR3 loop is CASSLAFDRDGNTIYF. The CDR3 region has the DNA TGTGCCAGCAGCTTAGCCTTTGACAGGGATGGAAACACCATATATTTT.

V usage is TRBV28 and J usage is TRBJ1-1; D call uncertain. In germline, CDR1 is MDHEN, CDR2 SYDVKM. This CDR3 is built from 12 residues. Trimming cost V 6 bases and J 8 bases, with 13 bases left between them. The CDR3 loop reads CASRFGGLEAFF. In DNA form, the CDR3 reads TGTGCCAGCAGGTTTGGTGGACTGGAAGCTTTCTTT.

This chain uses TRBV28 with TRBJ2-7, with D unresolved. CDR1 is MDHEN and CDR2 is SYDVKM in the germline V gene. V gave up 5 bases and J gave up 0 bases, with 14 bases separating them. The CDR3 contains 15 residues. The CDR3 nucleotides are TGTGCCAGCAGTCCCCCGATGGTGAGCTCCTACGAGCAGTACTTC. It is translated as CASSPPMVSSYEQYF.

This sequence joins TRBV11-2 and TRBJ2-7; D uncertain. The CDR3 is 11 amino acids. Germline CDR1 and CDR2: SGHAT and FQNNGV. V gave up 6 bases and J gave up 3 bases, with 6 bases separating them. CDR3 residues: CASSFLYEQYF. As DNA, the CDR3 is TGTGCCAGCAGTTTCCTCTACGAGCAGTACTTC.

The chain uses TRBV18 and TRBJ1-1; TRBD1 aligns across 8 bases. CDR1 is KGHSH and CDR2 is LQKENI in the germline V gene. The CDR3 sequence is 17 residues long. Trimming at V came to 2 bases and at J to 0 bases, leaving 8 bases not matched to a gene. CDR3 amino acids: CASSPTDRVVVNTEAFF. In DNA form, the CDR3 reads TGTGCCAGCTCACCAACGGACAGGGTTGTAGTGAACACTGAAGCTTTCTTT.

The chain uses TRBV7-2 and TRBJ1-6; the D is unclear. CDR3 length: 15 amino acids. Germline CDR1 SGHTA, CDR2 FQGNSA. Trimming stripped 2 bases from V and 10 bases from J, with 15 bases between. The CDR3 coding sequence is TGTGCCAGCAGCTTAACCCAGACCAGCGGGTCACCCCTCCACTTT. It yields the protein CASSLTQTSGSPLHF.